The T cell receptor (beta chain) under discussion was sequenced for a study of shared clonotypes between healthy human individuals. Study at large: There were three CD4 naive, three CD4 memory, two CD8 naive and one CD8 memory plates per donor.

Clones were sequenced by immunoSEQ multiplex PCR, and TCRdb holds only the in-frame ones, with some missing. The data hold around 2,000,000 clones, with about 93% observed a single time. CD45RO-negative, CCR7-positively selected cells formed the naive CD8 fraction, excluding terminally differentiated effector memory CD45RA+ cells. The receptor's source is a man aged 18-30 years in good health. Some clones in this sample may be carry-over from other donors' samples. Sequenced: naive CD8+ T cells from PBMCs.

CDR3 bases: TGCGCCAGCAGCCAGGACCGGGGGTACTACGAGCAGTACTTC. Amino acids: CASSQDRGYYEQYF. The rearrangement joins TRBV4-1 to TRBJ2-7; TRBD2 is a possible D gene (6 bases). Germline assignment: CDR1 MGHRA and CDR2 YSYEKL. The CDR3 length is 14 residues. V was shortened by 3 bases and J by 3 bases, with 12 bases between the two germline ends.